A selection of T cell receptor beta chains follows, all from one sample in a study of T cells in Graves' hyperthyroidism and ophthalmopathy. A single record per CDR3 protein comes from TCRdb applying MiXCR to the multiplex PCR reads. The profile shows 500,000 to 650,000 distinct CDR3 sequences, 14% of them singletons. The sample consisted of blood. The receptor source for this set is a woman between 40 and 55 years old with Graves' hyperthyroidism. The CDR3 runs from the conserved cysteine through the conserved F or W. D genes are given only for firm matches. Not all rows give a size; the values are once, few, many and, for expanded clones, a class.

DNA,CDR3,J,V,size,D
TGTGCCAGCAGTAAGGCCGACCCTGGGGGGTACGAGCAGTACTTC,CASSKADPGGYEQYF,TRBJ2-7,TRBV28,many,NA
TGTGCCAGCAGTTTAGGAAGACTAGCGGGAATTGAGACCCAGTACTTC,CASSLGRLAGIETQYF,TRBJ2-5,TRBV12-3/TRBV12-4,many,TRBD2
TGCGCCAGCAGCCAAGCCCCAGCGGGTTCAGATACGCAGTATTTT,CASSQAPAGSDTQYF,TRBJ2-3,TRBV4-1,NA,NA
TGTGCCAGCAGCTTCGAGGGGGGAGGATCCGGGGAGCTGTTTTTT,CASSFEGGGSGELFF,TRBJ2-2,TRBV11-2,many,NA
TGTGCCAGCAGTTCTCGACTAGCGGGAATCCAGCAGTACTTC,CASSSRLAGIQQYF,TRBJ2-7,TRBV28,NA,TRBD2
TGTGCCAGCAGCTCCCAAACAGGACCTACCTACGAGCAGTACTTC,CASSSQTGPTYEQYF,TRBJ2-7,TRBV6-1,few,NA
TGTGCCAGCAGTTTTTACGGGGAGCTGTTTTTT,CASSFYGELFF,TRBJ2-2,TRBV12-3/TRBV12-4,many,NA
TGTGCCAGCAGTGTAACCCCGGACACTGAAGCTTTCTTT,CASSVTPDTEAFF,TRBJ1-1,TRBV6-1,few,NA
TGTGCCAGCAGTACCCGACTAGCGGGAGGGTACGAGCAGTACTTC,CASSTRLAGGYEQYF,TRBJ2-7,TRBV27,few,TRBD2
TGTGCCAGCAGCGGCGACAGGAATCAGCCCCAGCATTTT,CASSGDRNQPQHF,TRBJ1-5,TRBV11-2,many,NA
TGTGCCAGCAGTGAAGCGCTTCTGGCGGGAGGAACCAACAATGAGCAGTTCTTC,CASSEALLAGGTNNEQFF,TRBJ2-1,TRBV2,many,TRBD2
TGCAGTGCTAGATCCCGGCAGGGAGCTCTGAACACTGAAGCTTTCTTT,CSARSRQGALNTEAFF,TRBJ1-1,TRBV20-1,NA,NA
TGTGCCAGCGGCGGGACAGGATACTACAATGAGCAGTTCTTC,CASGGTGYYNEQFF,TRBJ2-1,TRBV9,NA,TRBD1
TGTGCCAGTAGTGGACGACTAGTCGGCGCCTACGAGCAGTACTTC,CASSGRLVGAYEQYF,TRBJ2-7,TRBV19,few,NA
TGTGCCAGCAGCCAAGAACGGATTAGCAAAAACATTCAGTACTTC,CASSQERISKNIQYF,TRBJ2-4,TRBV3-1,many,NA
TGTGCCTGGATTCGAGCGGGTTCCCAAGAGACCCAGTACTTC,CAWIRAGSQETQYF,TRBJ2-5,TRBV30,many,NA
TGCAGTGCTGGACAGGGTAGCTCCTACAATGAGCAGTTCTTC,CSAGQGSSYNEQFF,TRBJ2-1,TRBV20-1,NA,TRBD1
TGTGCCAGCAGTTTAAGCGGGAGGAGCACAGATACGCAGTATTTT,CASSLSGRSTDTQYF,TRBJ2-3,TRBV28,many,TRBD2
TGTGCCAGCAGACAGGGGGCTGGAGAGACCCAGTACTTC,CASRQGAGETQYF,TRBJ2-5,TRBV28,many,TRBD1
TGTGCCAGCAGTGGCCGCGGACAGGCGACACGTTGGGATGGCTACACCTTC,CASSGRGQATRWDGYTF,TRBJ1-2,TRBV6-2/TRBV6-3,NA,TRBD1
TGTGCCAGCAGTCTAGACTTGGATTGGGACAATGAGCAGTTCTTC,CASSLDLDWDNEQFF,TRBJ2-1,TRBV12-3/TRBV12-4,NA,NA
TGTGCCAGCAGCTCGCGGACAGGGAACGGACGAATGGATACGCAGTATTTT,CASSSRTGNGRMDTQYF,TRBJ2-3,TRBV7-2,NA,TRBD1
TGTGCCAGCAGCACCCCAGGGGATAACCGGAGGAGGGAGCAGTACTTC,CASSTPGDNRRREQYF,TRBJ2-7,TRBV27,many,NA
TGTGCCAGCAGCCTTACCGCCACTGAAGCTTTCTTT,CASSLTATEAFF,TRBJ1-1,TRBV28,many,NA
TGTGCCAGCGGCCAAGTTCATTCGGGTGAGCAGTTCTTC,CASGQVHSGEQFF,TRBJ2-1,TRBV14,NA,NA
TGTGCTACCTCCCAGGCGGGCCCCTACGAGCAGTACTTC,CATSQAGPYEQYF,TRBJ2-7,TRBV28,many,NA